This TCR beta chain was profiled in a study of blood T cell repertoires in COVID-19. Study-level background: Spain, Italy and the United States supplied samples that represented acute and convalescent COVID-19.

Measured with immunoSEQ multiplex PCR; TCRdb has only the in-frame clones, and not every one. The data show 200,000 to 250,000 clones, about 80% seen once. Trimming pared 6 bases from V and 7 bases from J, leaving 3 bases between. The length of the CDR3 is 10 residues. Germline V gene data show CDR1 as MNHNY and CDR2 as SVGAGI (reference sequence). The sequence came from a woman aged 25 to 39 who had recovered from COVID-19. The sample comprised peripheral blood. The V gene is TRBV6-6, the J gene TRBJ1-4, with D uncertain. CDR3 nucleotides: TGTGCCAGCAGGGCTGAAAAACTGTTTTTT. Amino acid sequence: CASRAEKLFF.